Below are 8 T cell receptor beta chains sequenced from a single sample in a study of OX40 agonist ivuxolimab in advanced cancers. Sequencing was performed with immunoSEQ multiplex PCR; in TCRdb, only in-frame clones are kept and a portion is missing. The sample yields some 57,000 clones, roughly 80% seen once. The sequenced sample was CD4+ or CD8+ T cells sorted from blood, obtained in a trial of the OX40 agonist ivuxolimab. These receptors originate from an adult with an advanced solid tumor such as melanoma, head and neck, liver or kidney cancer.

This chain connects TRBV7-9 to TRBJ2-2; tentatively, D is TRBD1 (6 bases). Trimming left V 7 bases short and J 2 bases short, with 17 bases between. The CDR3 is 16 residues long. Germline-derived CDR1 and CDR2 are SEHNR and FQNEAQ (reference sequence). CDR3 sequence: CASILGQIRNTGELFF. The CDR3 bases are TGTGCCAGCATCCTGGGACAAATTCGTAACACCGGGGAGCTGTTTTTT.

The chain has TRBV10-3 and TRBJ2-7; the D is unclear. Germline V gives CDR1 ENHRY, CDR2 SYGVKD. Between the trimmed V and J ends, which lost 0 bases and 1 base, there was a span of 7 bases. The CDR3 spans 14 residues. CDR3 sequence: CAISESRRSYEQYF. CDR3 DNA: TGTGCCATCAGTGAGTCTCGGAGATCCTACGAGCAGTACTTC.

The CDR3 DNA sequence: TGTGCCAGCAATCTAAGGCGGGGGGGCAGCACAGATACGCAGTATTTT. Translated, it gives CASNLRRGGSTDTQYF. The chain links TRBV5-4 to TRBJ2-3, with 9 bases that match TRBD2. The J segment lost 0 bases and the V segment lost 6 bases, leaving 8 bases of the junction unmatched. CDR3 length equals 16 residues. Germline V gene data show CDR1 as SGHNT and CDR2 as YYREEE (reference sequence). Complete variable domain (other parts from reference TRBV5-4 and TRBJ2-3): ETGVTQSPTHLIKTRGQQVTLRCSSQSGHNTVSWYQQALGQGPQFIFQYYREEENGRGNFPPRFSGLQFPNYSSELNVNALELDDSALYLCASNLRRGGSTDTQYFGPGTRLTVL.

The V and J genes are TRBV2 and TRBJ2-5; D may correspond to TRBD1 or TRBD2 (5 bases each). Trimming took 4 bases from V and 5 from J, leaving 14 bases between them. Germline CDR1 reads SNHLY; CDR2 reads FYNNEI. This CDR3 region has 14 residues. CDR3: CASSVLGDGETQYF. The CDR3 nucleotides read TGTGCCAGCAGTGTGCTGGGGGATGGTGAGACCCAGTACTTC.

CDR3 sequence (DNA): TGTGCCAGCAGCTTGGTTCCGGGACAGGGTTCCGGGGAGCTGTTTTTT. Encoded protein: CASSLVPGQGSGELFF. The rearrangement links TRBV5-6 to TRBJ2-2; 9 bases line up with TRBD1. This CDR3 region has 16 residues. Germline-derived CDR1 and CDR2 are SGHDT and YYEEEE. With 0 bases clipped from V and 6 bases from J, the junction kept 6 bases outside the gene matches.

The chain combines TRBV7-6 with TRBJ1-5; D is unresolved. The V end lost 2 bases, the J end lost 9 bases, and 14 bases lay between the germline ends. Germline assignment: CDR1 SGHVS and CDR2 FNYEAQ. This CDR3 spans 14 amino acids. CDR3 in amino acids: CASSLNPLSTPQHF. In DNA, the CDR3 is TGTGCCAGCAGCTTAAATCCTTTATCCACGCCCCAGCATTTT.

The chain recombines TRBV11-2 with TRBJ1-1; D perhaps matches TRBD1 (5 bases). Trimming cost V 2 bases and J 4 bases, with 8 bases left between them. The CDR3 is 13 residues long. From germline, CDR1 is SGHAT and CDR2 FQNNGV. CDR3 sequence reads: CASSLKRGTEAFF. CDR3 coding DNA: TGTGCCAGCAGCTTAAAGAGGGGCACTGAAGCTTTCTTT.

The J gene is TRBJ2-1, the V gene TRBV6-5; D might be TRBD1 or TRBD2, each matching 5 bases. The CDR3 spans 15 residues. CDR1 and CDR2 from the germline V gene are MNHEY and SVGAGI. Trimming shortened V by 2 bases and J by 2 bases, and 10 bases separated the two germline ends. Here the CDR3 reads CASSYDGDPYNEQFF. The CDR3 DNA sequence: TGTGCCAGCAGTTACGACGGGGACCCCTACAATGAGCAGTTCTTC.